The entry that follows covers one T cell receptor (beta chain) sequence. Its antigen is as yet unknown. The method was immunoSEQ multiplex PCR; TCRdb's version includes in-frame clones alone and lacks a portion of them. The table has just over 95,000 clones, nearly 90% seen once. These data belong to a study of OX40 agonist ivuxolimab in advanced cancers. Findings of the study overall: The specificity for antigen of the expanded peripheral T cells was not determined.

Germline V CDR1 and CDR2: LNHDA, SQIVND (reference sequence). Between the trimmed V and J ends, which lost 5 bases and 3 bases, there was a span of 14 bases. The CDR3 consists of 15 residues. V and J are TRBV19 and TRBJ1-5; D not resolved. The sample was CD4+ or CD8+ T cells sorted from blood, taken in a trial of the OX40 agonist ivuxolimab. The receptor comes from an adult with an advanced solid tumor such as melanoma, head and neck, liver or kidney cancer. The chain's CDR3 is CASSRQAQYNQPQHF. CDR3 nucleotide sequence: TGTGCCAGTAGTCGCCAGGCCCAATACAATCAGCCCCAGCATTTT.